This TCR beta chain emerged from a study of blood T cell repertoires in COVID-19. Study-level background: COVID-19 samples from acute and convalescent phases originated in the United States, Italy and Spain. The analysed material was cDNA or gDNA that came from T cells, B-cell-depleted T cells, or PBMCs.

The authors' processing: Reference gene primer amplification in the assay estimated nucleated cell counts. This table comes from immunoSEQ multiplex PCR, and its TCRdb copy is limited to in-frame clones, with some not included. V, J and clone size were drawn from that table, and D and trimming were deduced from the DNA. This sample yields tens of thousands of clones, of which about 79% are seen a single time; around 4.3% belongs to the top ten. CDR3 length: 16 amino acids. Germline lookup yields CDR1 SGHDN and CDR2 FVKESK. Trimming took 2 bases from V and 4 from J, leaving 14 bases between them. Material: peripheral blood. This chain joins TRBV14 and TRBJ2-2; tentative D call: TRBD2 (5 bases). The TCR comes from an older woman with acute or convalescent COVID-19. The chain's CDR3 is CASSQWTGIITGELFF. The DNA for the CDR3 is TGTGCCAGCAGCCAATGGACGGGGATAATCACCGGGGAGCTGTTTTTT.